The TCR beta chain described here comes from a study of T cell changes during pregnancy in multiple sclerosis. Clones were read by immunoSEQ multiplex PCR, and TCRdb kept only the in-frame ones, dropping some. Seen here are about 38,000 clones, around 89% observed once, and the top ten hold 6% to 7.5%. CDR1 and CDR2 from the germline V gene are SEHNR and FQNEAQ (reference sequence). This CDR3 spans 13 amino acids. The V and J ends lost 1 base and 5 bases respectively, with 5 bases between them. The receptor's source is a female donor with multiple sclerosis, enrolled in a pregnancy study. The chain joins TRBV7-9 to TRBJ1-4, with D hard to call. The sample was CD8+ T cells from peripheral blood mononuclear cells, taken in the third trimester of pregnancy. The CDR3 loop reads CASSLGYNEKLFF. In nucleotides, the CDR3 is TGTGCCAGCAGCTTAGGCTACAATGAAAAACTGTTTTTT.